This T cell receptor beta chain was documented in a study of CD8 T cells in ankylosing spondylitis. The study's findings and limits: Significant enrichment of disease-linked clones was reportedly seen in matched ankylosing spondylitis synovial fluid. Clones linked with disease were CD8+ and fairly uncommon in the peripheral blood. Existing reports had already noted some motif variants in reactive arthritis synovial fluid and blood. For ankylosing spondylitis blood, a TCR beta motif of 8 or 9 highly homologous variants appeared characteristic.

The V gene's germline CDR1 is DFQATT and CDR2 SNEGSKA (reference sequence). V lost 6 bases, J lost 0 bases, and 12 bases lay in between. The CDR3 has 14 residues. Using quantitative 5'-RACE with molecular barcodes, the authors made TCR beta libraries. Each CDR3 protein is one row after TCRdb ran MiXCR on the 5' RACE reads. This sample yields fewer than 550,000 distinct CDR3 sequences, of which about 5.7% are seen a single time; roughly 3.2% belongs to the top ten. This clonotype was observed many times. Its target is not known. Sequencing was carried out using blood, either unsorted or a sorted T cell fraction (not recorded which). The sequence came from a male donor with ankylosing spondylitis. The chain recombines TRBV20-1 with TRBJ1-5; D may be TRBD1 (5 bases). The DNA of the CDR3 is TGCAGTGCGGATCAGGGCTATAGCAATCAGCCCCAGCATTTT. It encodes CSADQGYSNQPQHF.